This is a list of T cell receptor beta chains from one sample in a study of human T cells and chemical hapten exposure. TCRdb processed the RACE reads anew with MiXCR; each CDR3 protein has one entry. The table has about 83,000 distinct CDR3 sequences, around 7% seen once; the top ten hold 1.5% to 1.7%. The source material was whole blood, sampled in connection with sensitization to the hapten diphenylcyclopropenone (DPC). The source is a woman in her 30s with alopecia areata. Some clones in this sample may be carry-over from other donors' samples. Each CDR3 is given with its conserved first and last residue. A D gene is named only where the DNA matches it firmly. Size is omitted from some rows. Given values are once, few, many or a class for expanded clones.

v_gene	abundance	j_gene	d_gene	CDR3nt	CDR3aa
TRBV3-1	few	TRBJ2-7	.	TGTGCCAGCAGCCAAGATCGTCTGGGGGCCCTTAAATCCTACGAGCAGTACTTC	CASSQDRLGALKSYEQYF
TRBV6-4	many	TRBJ2-3	TRBD2	TGTGCCAGCAGTGACTCGGCTAGCGGGGGGTCGGATACGCAGTATTTT	CASSDSASGGSDTQYF
TRBV6-5	many	TRBJ1-1	.	TGTGCCAGCAGTACCGCCGCGCAGGGCACTGAAGCTTTCTTT	CASSTAAQGTEAFF
TRBV7-9	.	TRBJ1-2	.	TGTGCCAGCAGCTCCTCTCTGGGAGGCGGCTACACCTTC	CASSSSLGGGYTF
TRBV7-9	.	TRBJ1-1	.	TGTGCCAGCAGCCCTGATACGAAAGGAGCTTTCTTT	CASSPDTKGAFF
TRBV27	.	TRBJ1-6	TRBD1	TGTGCCAGCAGTTTACGCCCCCCGGGACAGCCATACTATAATGCACCCCTCCACTTT	CASSLRPPGQPYYNAPLHF
TRBV2	.	TRBJ1-5	TRBD1	TGTGCCAGCAGCCCAGGGGGCCCAACAGGCAATCAGCCCCAGCATTTT	CASSPGGPTGNQPQHF
TRBV6-2/TRBV6-3	.	TRBJ1-5	.	TGTGCCAGCAGTTCAGGGGTGTTCAATCAGCCCCAGCATTTT	CASSSGVFNQPQHF
TRBV6-2/TRBV6-3	few	TRBJ2-7	.	TGTGCCAGCATCAAGGGGGGCGCCCAACCCTACGAGCAGTACTTC	CASIKGGAQPYEQYF
TRBV18	many	TRBJ2-7	.	TGTGCCAGCTCACCACAGGGTGACGAGCAGTACTTC	CASSPQGDEQYF
TRBV12-3/TRBV12-4	.	TRBJ1-2	.	TGTGCCAGCAGCTCATTGAGCGGCGAGGGTCTTGGCTACACCTTC	CASSSLSGEGLGYTF
TRBV12-5	.	TRBJ2-7	.	TGTGCTAGTGGTGCGGACGGCTACGAGCAGTACTTC	CASGADGYEQYF
TRBV12-3/TRBV12-4	.	TRBJ1-1	.	TGTGCCAGCATCCCCCCAAGGACGGGGAACACTGAAGCTTTCTTT	CASIPPRTGNTEAFF
TRBV5-6	few	TRBJ2-7	TRBD2	TGTGCCAGCAGCTTCTCCGTCGACCCCCTAGCGGGGGGCTTCTCCTACGAGCAGTACTTC	CASSFSVDPLAGGFSYEQYF
TRBV19	once	TRBJ1-5	.	TGTGCCAGTACCTGGGGGGGGGAAGACAATCAGCCCCAGCATTTT	CASTWGGEDNQPQHF
TRBV2	once	TRBJ2-1	.	TGTGCCAGCGTTTCGAGAGGGGCCTACACCTACAATGAGCAGTTCTTC	CASVSRGAYTYNEQFF
TRBV2	.	TRBJ1-6	.	TGTGCCAGCATGAGGGAGGTAGGTTCACCCCTCCACTTT	CASMREVGSPLHF
TRBV29-1	.	TRBJ2-1	.	TGCAGCGTACAGGGTATCGGGAGCAATGAGCAGTTCTTC	CSVQGIGSNEQFF
TRBV4-2	few	TRBJ2-1	TRBD2	TGTGCCAGCAGCCAAGATTATGTGGCTAGCGGGGGCCTCGCGCACAATGAGCAGTTCTTC	CASSQDYVASGGLAHNEQFF
TRBV6-2/TRBV6-3	many	TRBJ1-6	.	TGTGCCAGCAGTCTAGATGACACAGGATTTAATTCACCCCTCCACTTT	CASSLDDTGFNSPLHF
TRBV19	many	TRBJ2-6	TRBD1	TGTGCCAGTAGTCCCCTTGACAGGGCTGGGGCCAACGTCCTGACTTTC	CASSPLDRAGANVLTF
TRBV2	few	TRBJ2-3	TRBD2	TGTGCCAGCACGGGGGGGCCAGGTACGCAGTATTTT	CASTGGPGTQYF
TRBV27	many	TRBJ1-5	TRBD1	TGTGCCAACAACCGCAGGGGGCCGCTAATCAATCAGCCCCAGCATTTT	CANNRRGPLINQPQHF
TRBV6-5	few	TRBJ1-2	.	TGTGCCAGCCGCCTACTCGGCCCAGCTAACTATGGCTACACCTTC	CASRLLGPANYGYTF
TRBV10-2	many	TRBJ1-1	.	TGCGCCAGCACGGTCGGGGGGACTGAAGCTTTCTTT	CASTVGGTEAFF
TRBV28	many	TRBJ2-1	TRBD2	TGTGCCAGCAGCTGGGGACTAGCCTCATCCCAGTTCTTC	CASSWGLASSQFF
TRBV20-1	few	TRBJ1-5	TRBD1	TGCAGTGCTACAGGGGGAAACAATCAGCCCCAGCATTTT	CSATGGNNQPQHF
TRBV10-3	few	TRBJ2-3	.	TGTGCCATCAGCGTTAAACTAGGCCACCCTACAGATACGCAGTATTTT	CAISVKLGHPTDTQYF
TRBV12-5	many	TRBJ1-1	.	TGTGCTAGTGGTTTGGTACCAGCTGTGCCTGAAGCTTTCTTT	CASGLVPAVPEAFF
TRBV5-1	many	TRBJ2-7	.	TGCGCCAGCAGCTTGGAACCGGGGGCGGACTACGAGCAGTACTTC	CASSLEPGADYEQYF
TRBV20-1	.	TRBJ1-6	.	TGCAGTGCTAGAGGGGCGAGTAATTCACCCCTCCACTTT	CSARGASNSPLHF
TRBV20-1	.	TRBJ2-1	.	TGCAGTGCTAGAGATCTCGGCCCTCAGTTCTTC	CSARDLGPQFF
TRBV9	many	TRBJ2-1	TRBD2	TGTGCCAGCAGCGTAGAACTGGGGACTAGCCACAATGAGCAGTTCTTC	CASSVELGTSHNEQFF